A selection of T cell receptor beta chains follows, all from one sample in a study of shared clonotypes between healthy human individuals. The data were produced by immunoSEQ multiplex PCR, yet TCRdb's version contains in-frame clones alone and is incomplete. The sample consists of 1,400,000 or so clones, about 98.5% of them appearing once. The specimen was naive CD4+ T cells sorted from blood. These receptors all stem from a man younger than 40 in good health. The CDR3 runs from the conserved cysteine through the conserved F or W. The D gene is left open where the match is weak. Some rows have no size entry. The others give once, few or many, or a class for an expanded clone.

j_call clone_size d_call v_call cdr3_length cdr3_aa cdr3_nt
TRBJ2-7 NA NA TRBV11-2 18 CASSLAGAVGLRSYEQYF TGTGCCAGCAGCTTAGCGGGAGCGGTCGGCCTTAGGTCCTACGAGCAGTACTTC
TRBJ2-7 NA NA TRBV5-4 15 CASSLGPEGAYEQYF TGTGCCAGCAGCTTGGGCCCCGAGGGCGCATACGAGCAGTACTTC
TRBJ2-2 NA NA TRBV19 15 CASSIVGFPTGELFF TGTGCCAGTAGTATAGTAGGATTCCCCACCGGGGAGCTGTTTTTT
TRBJ2-7 NA TRBD2 TRBV19 15 CASSILAGAPYEQYF TGTGCCAGTAGTATCCTAGCGGGAGCCCCCTACGAGCAGTACTTC
TRBJ1-2 once NA TRBV19 14 CASGIHSGNYGYTF TGTGCCAGTGGGATTCATAGCGGGAACTATGGCTACACCTTC
TRBJ2-5 NA NA TRBV5-1 15 CASSLADGGTETQYF TGCGCCAGCAGCTTGGCCGACGGGGGCACAGAGACCCAGTACTTC
TRBJ2-7 NA NA TRBV6-1 16 CASSGLGAGGGTEQYF TGTGCCAGCAGTGGGTTAGGGGCCGGTGGTGGTACGGAGCAGTACTTC
TRBJ2-1 NA TRBD2 TRBV28 15 CASSFTAGLGNEQFF TGTGCCAGCAGTTTCACAGCGGGGTTGGGGAATGAGCAGTTCTTC
TRBJ2-2 once NA TRBV6-5 12 CASSLNTGELFF TGTGCCAGCAGTTTAAACACCGGGGAGCTGTTTTTT
TRBJ2-7 NA NA TRBV7-8 14 CASSPGGAGYEQYF TGTGCCAGCAGCCCTGGGGGCGCCGGGTACGAGCAGTACTTC
TRBJ2-7 NA TRBD1 TRBV18 18 CASSPRQGNTLRSYEQYF TGTGCCAGCTCACCACGACAGGGGAATACGCTTCGATCCTACGAGCAGTACTTC
TRBJ1-4 NA NA TRBV6-5 14 CASRPFAQREKLFF TGTGCCAGCAGGCCATTTGCCCAAAGGGAAAAACTGTTTTTT
TRBJ2-7 NA NA TRBV7-2 13 CASSRDGPDEQYF TGTGCCAGCAGCCGGGACGGCCCCGACGAGCAGTACTTC
TRBJ1-4 NA NA TRBV28 15 CASRSRSAANEKLFF TGTGCCAGCAGATCCAGGTCTGCGGCTAATGAAAAACTGTTTTTT
TRBJ2-2 NA TRBD1 TRBV11-2 16 CASSRQGALDTGELFF TGTGCCAGCAGTAGACAGGGGGCGTTGGACACCGGGGAGCTGTTTTTT
TRBJ2-7 NA TRBD2 TRBV6-6 16 CASSRLGGRAGHEQYF TGTGCCAGCAGCCGCCTGGGAGGGAGGGCCGGTCACGAGCAGTACTTC
TRBJ2-3 NA NA TRBV7-6 15 CASSLGNRVPDTQYF TGTGCCAGCAGCCTGGGAAATAGAGTCCCAGATACGCAGTATTTT
TRBJ2-3 NA TRBD2 TRBV7-9 14 CASSFSGSTDTQYF TGTGCCAGCAGCTTTAGCGGGAGCACAGATACGCAGTATTTT
TRBJ1-5 NA NA TRBV2 14 CASRKQGRDQPQHF TGTGCCAGCCGTAAACAAGGTCGCGATCAGCCCCAGCATTTT
TRBJ2-7 NA TRBD1 TRBV25-1 15 CASSELGQESGEQYF TGTGCCAGCAGTGAATTGGGACAGGAGAGTGGCGAGCAGTACTTC
TRBJ2-5 NA NA TRBV28 11 CASSFARAQYF TGTGCCAGCAGTTTCGCCCGGGCCCAGTACTTC
TRBJ2-1 once TRBD1 TRBV5-4 16 CASSLGVWDRGHEQFF TGTGCCAGCAGCTTGGGGGTCTGGGACAGGGGCCATGAGCAGTTCTTC
TRBJ1-5 NA NA TRBV2 15 CASSAGGRAGQPQHF TGTGCCAGCAGCGCTGGGGGCAGGGCGGGTCAGCCCCAGCATTTT